This T cell receptor beta chain was recovered during a study of blood T cells in healthy people across ages. Study at large: With template switching, about one barcoded beta molecule was captured per two T cells. General observations from the study: Relative to aged donors, long-lived donors carried more naive CD4+ cells and displayed higher diversity.

A sample-barcoded 5' primer and a J-beta primer mix were used in a second PCR of roughly 7 to 12 cycles. Each CDR3 protein is one row after TCRdb ran MiXCR on the 5' RACE reads. The sample lists some 1.1 million distinct CDR3 sequences, more than 30% seen once, with roughly 13% in the top ten. The CDR3 length is 14 residues. From germline, CDR1 is DFQATT and CDR2 SNEGSKA (reference sequence). Comment on this clonotype: Its antigen is still unknown.

Healthy Caucasian individuals from Russia aged roughly 6 to 100 were enrolled as donors. The sequence was obtained from a man in his late teens or twenties in good health. The gene calls are TRBV20-1 and TRBJ2-4, with D perhaps given as TRBD1 or TRBD2 (6 bases each). The end of the DNA fits TRBJ2-5 better, so the J call may be wrong. Input material: blood. CDR3: CSARSMGGLETQYF. Here the CDR3 DNA reads TGCAGTGCTAGAAGCATGGGGGGCTTGGAGACCCAGTACTTC.